This TCR beta chain was retrieved from a study of control samples from healthy donors and cancer patients. The CDR3 runs 16 residues. The V end lost 4 bases, the J end lost 0 bases, and 14 bases lay between the germline ends. Germline V gives CDR1 SEHNR, CDR2 FQNEAQ (reference sequence). Generated by immunoSEQ multiplex PCR, the TCRdb table keeps only in-frame clones and is missing some. This table holds around 75,000 clones, approximately 92% found once. Sequencing was carried out using blood. This TCR came from a woman aged 60-75 years in good health. This rearrangement joins TRBV7-9 to TRBJ2-3, with D tentatively TRBD1 (6 bases). CDR3 bases: TGTGCCAGCAGCTCCCTATTCAGGGGTAGCACAGATACGCAGTATTTT. It specifies CASSSLFRGSTDTQYF.